One and the same sample provided the 25 T cell receptor beta chains below, sequenced in a study of blood T cell repertoires in COVID-19. Assay used: immunoSEQ multiplex PCR; TCRdb lists only in-frame clones, some missing. The sample has approximately 33,000 clones; 70% to 90% are singletons. The sequenced sample consisted of peripheral blood. These receptor sequences come from a man in his sixties or seventies with acute or convalescent COVID-19.

The V call is TRBV10-3, the J call TRBJ2-5; D is undetermined. CDR3 length equals 13 residues. Trimming removed 6 bases at V and 5 bases at J, with 13 bases between. The V gene's germline CDR1 is ENHRY and CDR2 SYGVKD. CDR3: CAIRVSLRETQYF. The DNA of the CDR3 is TGTGCCATCAGGGTTAGTCTTCGGGAGACCCAGTACTTC.

The genes are TRBV7-9 and TRBJ2-1, with D possibly being TRBD1 (5 bases). The V end lost 2 bases, the J end lost 5 bases, and 10 bases lay between the germline ends. Germline V CDR1 and CDR2: SEHNR, FQNEAQ (reference sequence). This CDR3 region has 14 residues. The DNA of the CDR3 is TGTGCCAGCAGCTTAATAGGGGCGGACAATGAGCAGTTCTTC. Amino acid sequence: CASSLIGADNEQFF.

The CDR3 is CASSPLPSTGFTAEAFF. CDR3 DNA: TGTGCCAGCTCACCACTGCCCTCGACAGGGTTTACGGCTGAAGCTTTCTTT. This chain connects TRBV18 to TRBJ1-1; 7 nucleotides agree with TRBD1. The CDR3 sequence is 17 residues long. Trimming cost V 1 base and J 6 bases; bases outside gene matches: 14. Germline V gene data show CDR1 as KGHSH and CDR2 as LQKENI.

The genes are TRBV7-9 and TRBJ2-2; 8 bases agree with TRBD1. The CDR3 runs 16 residues. Losses at the gene ends were 5 bases for V and 3 bases for J; bases not matched to a gene: 8. Germline values: CDR1 SEHNR, CDR2 FQNEAQ (reference sequence). The DNA for the CDR3 is TGTGCCAGCAGCCCCCGACAGGGGCGCGACACCGGGGAGCTGTTTTTT. Residues: CASSPRQGRDTGELFF.

Relative to its sample, this clone is medium-sized (0.01 to 0.1%). V usage is TRBV9 and J usage is TRBJ1-1, with TRBD1 matching over 12 bases. Germline CDR1 SGDLS, CDR2 YYNGEE. This CDR3 is built from 15 residues. The ends lost 3 bases at V and 5 bases at J; junction bases unmatched: 5. The CDR3 loop is CASSEGTGGYTEAFF. The CDR3 DNA reads TGTGCCAGCAGCGAGGGGACAGGGGGCTATACTGAAGCTTTCTTT. Full variable domain (remainder filled in from reference TRBV9 and TRBJ1-1): DSGVTQTPKHLITATGQRVTLRCSPRSGDLSVYWYQQSLDQGLQFLIQYYNGEERAKGNILERFSAQQFPDLHSELNLSSLELGDSALYFCASSEGTGGYTEAFFGQGTRLTVV.

This clone was observed once. The chain joins TRBV5-6 to TRBJ1-1; the D is unclear. V was pared by 9 bases and J by 5 bases, with 11 bases between. CDR3 length: 11 amino acids. CDR1 and CDR2 from the germline V gene are SGHDT and YYEEEE. The CDR3 protein is CATSRGTEAFF. The CDR3 DNA reads TGTGCCACCTCACGGGGAACTGAAGCTTTCTTT. Using reference TRBV5-6 and TRBJ1-1 for the parts outside the CDR3, the full variable domain is DAGVTQSPTHLIKTRGQQVTLRCSPKSGHDTVSWYQQALGQGPQFIFQYYEEEERQRGNFPDRFSGHQFPNYSSELNVNALLLGDSALYLCATSRGTEAFFGQGTRLTVV.

The chain links TRBV29-1 to TRBJ2-2; 8 bases line up with TRBD1. CDR3 length equals 16 residues. Germline values: CDR1 SQVTM, CDR2 ANQGSEA. Trimming took 6 bases from V and 1 from J; bases not matched to a gene: 10. CDR3 region: CSVGDRGNGNTGELFF. CDR3 DNA sequence: TGCAGCGTCGGCGACAGGGGTAATGGGAACACCGGGGAGCTGTTTTTT.

CDR3 in amino acids: CATSDGTGVTEAFF. The CDR3 nucleotides read TGTGCCACCAGTGATGGAACAGGGGTTACTGAAGCTTTCTTT. This chain links TRBV24-1 with TRBJ1-1; 7 bases map to TRBD1. The germline gives CDR1 KGHDR, CDR2 SFDVKD. V lost 3 bases and J lost 5; bases outside the gene matches: 5. This CDR3 has 14 residues.

V is TRBV5-1 and J is TRBJ2-4; 7 bases agree with TRBD1. CDR1 and CDR2 (germline): SGHRS, YFSETQ. This CDR3 comprises 15 residues. J was trimmed by 4 bases and V by 2 bases; bases with no gene match: 6. The CDR3 loop reads CASSFGTGDKNIQYF. The CDR3 coding sequence is TGCGCCAGCAGCTTCGGAACAGGGGATAAAAACATTCAGTACTTC.

V is TRBV7-2 and J is TRBJ2-2; TRBD2 agrees at 9 bases. J was trimmed by 5 bases and V by 0 bases; bases with no gene match: 1. This CDR3 region has 15 residues. Germline CDR1 is SGHTA and CDR2 is FQGNSA. CDR3 loop: CASSLARGGTGELFF. CDR3 in DNA: TGTGCCAGCAGCTTAGCGCGGGGGGGAACCGGGGAGCTGTTTTTT.

The chain is built from TRBV11-2 and TRBJ1-6, with TRBD1 as a possible D gene (5 bases). This CDR3 comprises 15 residues. V gave up 5 bases and J gave up 8 bases, with 16 bases separating them. Looked up from germline, CDR1 is SGHAT and CDR2 is FQNNGV. CDR3 in amino acids: CASSARQFGDSPLHF. The CDR3, as DNA: TGTGCCAGCAGCGCACGACAGTTCGGTGATTCACCCCTCCACTTT.

The chain links TRBV3-1 (or the pseudogene TRBV3-2) to TRBJ2-1, with TRBD2 matching 10 bases. V shed 1 base, J shed 8 bases, and the junction held 8 bases outside the gene matches. The germline CDR1 and CDR2 sequences are LGHDT and YNNKEL (reference sequence). The CDR3 runs to 16 residues. This CDR3 reads CASSQGSTSGIDEQFF. The CDR3, as DNA: TGTGCCAGCAGCCAAGGATCAACTAGCGGGATAGATGAGCAGTTCTTC.

The rearrangement uses TRBV6-4 and TRBJ2-3, with 9 bases matching TRBD2. With V trimmed by 5 bases and J by 2 bases, 8 bases remained unmatched. The CDR3 totals 16 residues. Germline V gives CDR1 MRHNA, CDR2 SNTAGT. The CDR3 nucleotides are TGTGCCAGCAGTCTCCTGGCGGGAGGGGCCACAGATACGCAGTATTTT. Its translation: CASSLLAGGATDTQYF.

Here the CDR3 reads CASSAGTGGSFYEQYF. CDR3 bases: TGTGCCAGCAGTGCTGGGACAGGGGGGAGCTTCTACGAGCAGTACTTC. This chain links TRBV6-1 with TRBJ2-7; 11 bases match TRBD1. The trim removed 4 bases at V and 3 bases at J, leaving 8 bases unmatched. Germline values: CDR1 MNHNS, CDR2 SASEGT. This CDR3 is 16 amino acids long.

This sequence joins TRBV6-5 and TRBJ2-7; 7 bases line up with TRBD2. CDR1 and CDR2 (germline): MNHEY, SVGAGI. The V gene end was trimmed by 2 bases and the J gene end by 0 bases; junction bases not matched to a gene: 7. This CDR3 is 16 amino acids long. CDR3 DNA: TGTGCCAGCAGTTACCCACTTTCGGGGGGCTCCTACGAGCAGTACTTC. Protein sequence: CASSYPLSGGSYEQYF.

This sequence joins TRBV7-8 and TRBJ2-7; the D gene is possibly TRBD2 (5 bases). Germline values: CDR1 SGHVS, CDR2 FQNEAQ. The CDR3 extends over 13 amino acids. Trimming removed 1 base from V and 3 bases from J, with 7 bases in between. For the CDR3, the DNA is TGTGCCAGCAGCTTAGGAGGGCTCTACGAGCAGTACTTC. This sequence encodes CASSLGGLYEQYF.

This sequence joins TRBV7-2 and TRBJ2-7, with a tentative D call TRBD1 (6 bases). The CDR3 totals 14 residues. The germline CDR1 and CDR2 sequences are SGHTA and FQGNSA. V gave up 3 bases and J gave up 3 bases, with 12 bases separating them. CDR3 DNA: TGTGCCAGCAGCTTGGGGACATTAAACTACGAGCAGTACTTC. It encodes CASSLGTLNYEQYF.

Only one count was recorded for this clone. The V and J genes are TRBV7-8 and TRBJ2-7, with D unresolved. The CDR3 is 11 amino acids. CDR1 is SGHVS, CDR2 FQNEAQ, per germline. Trimming took off 3 bases at V and 2 bases at J, with 2 bases between the two ends. The CDR3 DNA reads TGTGCCAGCAGCTTCGCCTACGAGCAGTACTTC. Its protein product is CASSFAYEQYF.

The chain has TRBV7-8 and TRBJ1-3; D might be TRBD1 (5 bases). The CDR3 loop spans 18 amino acids. The V gene's germline CDR1 is SGHVS and CDR2 FQNEAQ. Between the trimmed V and J ends, which lost 1 base and 1 base, there was a span of 17 bases. CDR3 in DNA: TGTGCCAGCAGCTTAGGGCGTGTTCGGGGGTCATCTGGAAACACCATATATTTT. Translation gives CASSLGRVRGSSGNTIYF.

This chain connects TRBV7-3 to TRBJ2-3; D might be TRBD1 (6 bases). The CDR3 totals 14 residues. CDR1 is SGHTA, CDR2 FQGTGA, per germline. Trimming took 8 bases from V and 2 from J, leaving 14 bases between them. The CDR3 spells CASALDRYTDTQYF. In DNA, the CDR3 is TGTGCCAGCGCTTTGGACAGATACACAGATACGCAGTATTTT.

The chain employs TRBV27 and TRBJ2-7; TRBD2 matches 9 bases. This CDR3 is 15 amino acids long. Germline V gene sequence: CDR1 MNHEY, CDR2 SMNVEV (reference sequence). After removal of 2 bases from V and 3 bases from J, the junction contained 5 bases not matched to a gene. CDR3 protein: CASSLGREGRYEQYF. The CDR3 DNA reads as TGTGCCAGCAGTTTAGGGCGGGAGGGCCGCTACGAGCAGTACTTC.

The chain links TRBV14 to TRBJ2-5; no clear D gene. Trimming left V 0 bases short and J 2 bases short, with 13 bases between. The length of the CDR3 is 16 residues. Germline values: CDR1 SGHDN, CDR2 FVKESK. The CDR3: CASSQDNSITQETQYF. The CDR3 DNA reads TGTGCCAGCAGCCAAGATAACTCTATTACTCAAGAGACCCAGTACTTC.

The V and J genes are TRBV29-1 and TRBJ1-1; 10 positions agree with TRBD1. Germline loops: CDR1 SQVTM, CDR2 ANQGSEA. The CDR3 covers 16 residues. V was pared by 2 bases and J by 3 bases, with 9 bases of the junction left unmatched. CDR3 nucleotide sequence: TGCAGCGTTGAACGAATACAGACAGGGGGCTACACTGAAGCTTTCTTT. Its translation is CSVERIQTGGYTEAFF.

Only a few counts were recorded for this clone. V is TRBV5-1 and J is TRBJ2-1; tentative D call: TRBD2 (6 bases). The CDR3 extends over 14 amino acids. The V end lost 8 bases, the J end lost 4 bases, and 16 bases lay between the germline ends. Germline CDR1 and CDR2: SGHRS and YFSETQ. The CDR3 sequence is CASAAGGEYNEQFF. The CDR3 DNA reads TGCGCCAGTGCAGCGGGTGGGGAATACAATGAGCAGTTCTTC.

This clone was seen a few times. This chain connects TRBV13 to TRBJ2-7; 9 nucleotides align to TRBD1. Germline CDR1 reads PRHDT; CDR2 reads FYEKMQ (reference sequence). Trimming took 2 bases from V and 3 from J; bases not matched to a gene: 5. The CDR3 consists of 15 residues. The chain's CDR3 is CASSLPGTGNYEQYF. CDR3 nucleotide sequence: TGTGCCAGCAGCTTACCCGGGACAGGGAACTACGAGCAGTACTTC.